This T cell receptor (beta chain) was sequenced in a study of blood T cell repertoires in COVID-19. Turning to the study itself: The United States, Italy and Spain were the sources of the acute and convalescent COVID-19 samples.

In the original workflow: Nucleated cell counts were estimated from reference gene primer amplification. Using immunoSEQ multiplex PCR, the repertoire was profiled, and TCRdb retains in-frame clones only, with some absent. D and trimming were read from the DNA, whereas the V and J calls and clone size are those reported in that table. This sample yields 150,000 to 190,000 clones, of which around 84% are seen a single time; roughly 8.3% belongs to the top ten. The receptor was isolated from a woman aged 55-70 years with COVID-19, enrolled during active disease. Sample: peripheral blood.

The CDR3 here is CASRADTGRNLNTEAFF. The CDR3 DNA reads TGTGCCAGCAGAGCGGACACAGGGCGAAACTTGAACACTGAAGCTTTCTTT. The chain recombines TRBV5-5 with TRBJ1-1; D is possibly TRBD1 (6 bases). The V gene's germline CDR1 is SGHKS and CDR2 YYEKEE (reference sequence). V was trimmed by 5 bases and J by 0 bases, leaving 20 bases between them. The CDR3 runs 17 residues.